This note documents a single T cell receptor beta chain sequence. Its specificity is not known. This sample was included in a study of PD-1 blockade in classical Hodgkin lymphoma. Generated by immunoSEQ multiplex PCR, the TCRdb table keeps only in-frame clones and is missing some. In the table there are 40,000 to 45,000 clones, around 72% of which are singletons. With no exception, relapse followed autologous stem cell transplantation in all patients, and brentuximab vedotin exposure varied. Progressive disease, partial response or complete response was each patient's best response. Study-wide results and limits: In CD4+ cells, TCR diversity went up significantly by C4D1, but in CD8+ cells it did not. Excluded were patients who started nivolumab under 1 year after ASCT, a group that had lower diversity.

Losses at the gene ends were 6 bases for V and 3 bases for J; bases not matched to a gene: 1. CDR3 size: 13 residues. The germline CDR1 and CDR2 sequences are MNHNY and SVGAGI (reference sequence). This chain joins TRBV6-6 and TRBJ1-1, with 10 bases fitting TRBD1. Specimen: peripheral blood mononuclear cells (PBMCs), collected before the second cycle of nivolumab. This TCR was sampled from a human donor with classical Hodgkin lymphoma. This chain's CDR3 is CASRDRGDTEAFF. The CDR3, as DNA: TGTGCCAGCAGGGACAGGGGGGACACTGAAGCTTTCTTT.